This TCR beta chain was profiled in a study of blood T cell repertoires in COVID-19. Sequenced by immunoSEQ multiplex PCR; TCRdb stores in-frame clones only, minus some. In the table there are more than 250,000 clones, about 87% of which are singletons. The CDR3 loop spans 14 amino acids. CDR1 is LGHDT, CDR2 YNNKEL, per germline (reference sequence). V was cut by 1 base and J by 4 bases, with 10 bases left in between. V usage is TRBV3-1 (or the pseudogene TRBV3-2) and J usage is TRBJ2-5, with D possibly matching TRBD2 (6 bases). The source is a woman between 45 and 60 years old with COVID-19, enrolled during active disease. What was sequenced was peripheral blood. The CDR3 here is CASSQVGGRETQYF. CDR3 DNA: TGTGCCAGCAGCCAAGTAGGAGGGCGAGAGACCCAGTACTTC.